Each of the 9 T cell receptor beta chains below was sequenced from the same sample in a study of OX40 agonist ivuxolimab in advanced cancers. TCRdb's table, derived via immunoSEQ multiplex PCR, lists solely in-frame clones and lacks some. Of approximately 45,000 clones in the sample, 75% to 90% were seen once. The material sequenced was CD4+ or CD8+ T cells sorted from blood, taken in a trial of the OX40 agonist ivuxolimab. The receptors here all came from an adult with an advanced solid tumor such as melanoma, head and neck, liver or kidney cancer.

V usage is TRBV6-1 and J usage is TRBJ1-6, with unresolved D. V was clipped by 8 bases and J by 0 bases, with 8 bases between them. This CDR3 is built from 14 residues. Germline V gene lookup returns CDR1 MNHNS and CDR2 SASEGT. As DNA, the CDR3 is TGTGCCAGCGGATTCAGCTCCTATAATTCACCCCTCCACTTT. Encoded protein: CASGFSSYNSPLHF.

The DNA for the CDR3 is TGTGCCAGCAGCTTACCCGGGGACGGGACCTACGAGCAGTACTTC. Translating it yields CASSLPGDGTYEQYF. The chain uses TRBV5-4 and TRBJ2-7; tentatively, D is TRBD1 or TRBD2 (5 bases each). The germline V and J ends were trimmed by 2 bases and 2 bases, with 14 bases remaining between them. This CDR3 comprises 15 residues. Germline CDR1 reads SGHNT; CDR2 reads YYREEE (reference sequence). The variable domain in full, completed from reference TRBV5-4 and TRBJ2-7, reads ETGVTQSPTHLIKTRGQQVTLRCSSQSGHNTVSWYQQALGQGPQFIFQYYREEENGRGNFPPRFSGLQFPNYSSELNVNALELDDSALYLCASSLPGDGTYEQYFGPGTRLTVT.

CDR3 coding DNA: TGTGCCAGCAGCTTAGCCGAGGAACTCTACAATGAGCAGTTCTTC. It codes for CASSLAEELYNEQFF. This chain joins TRBV11-2 and TRBJ2-1; D is undetermined. Germline V lookup: CDR1 SGHAT, CDR2 FQNNGV. V gave up 1 base and J gave up 3 bases, with 10 bases separating them. The CDR3 has 15 amino acids.

In its sample, this clone was seen once. The rearrangement uses TRBV2 and TRBJ1-1; D not resolved. The CDR3 totals 13 residues. The germline CDR1 and CDR2 sequences are SNHLY and FYNNEI. V was clipped by 6 bases and J by 0 bases, with 8 bases between them. The CDR3 region has the DNA TGTGCCAGCAGACGGCTGATGAACACTGAAGCTTTCTTT. This codes for CASRRLMNTEAFF.

V usage is TRBV5-6 and J usage is TRBJ1-6; 7 bases fit TRBD1. The V gene's germline CDR1 is SGHDT and CDR2 YYEEEE. After removal of 6 bases from V and 10 bases from J, the junction contained 4 bases not matched to a gene. This CDR3 has 12 amino acids. CDR3 in DNA: TGTGCCAGCACCCTAGGGGGCTCACCCCTCCACTTT. Its translation is CASTLGGSPLHF. Full variable domain (missing parts from reference TRBV5-6 and TRBJ1-6): DAGVTQSPTHLIKTRGQQVTLRCSPKSGHDTVSWYQQALGQGPQFIFQYYEEEERQRGNFPDRFSGHQFPNYSSELNVNALLLGDSALYLCASTLGGSPLHFGNGTRLTVT.

The V gene is TRBV15, the J gene TRBJ2-2, with no clear D. CDR1 and CDR2 from the germline V gene are LNHNV and YYDKDF (reference sequence). There are 13 residues in the CDR3. V was pared by 0 bases and J by 9 bases, with 8 bases between. The CDR3 reads CATSRESPRELFF. The CDR3 DNA sequence: TGTGCCACCAGCAGAGAATCGCCTAGGGAGCTGTTTTTT.

This chain uses TRBV7-2 with TRBJ2-1; 10 bases fit TRBD2. There are 17 residues in the CDR3. Germline CDR1 and CDR2: SGHTA and FQGNSA. V lost 1 base to trimming and J lost 5 bases; unmatched junction nucleotides: 8. CDR3 DNA: TGTGCCAGCAGCTTAGTGGCTAGCGGGAGCGTACACAATGAGCAGTTCTTC. As protein: CASSLVASGSVHNEQFF.

The CDR3 coding sequence is TGTGCCAGCAGTCCTAACTTAAGAAATGAGCAGTTCTTC. Translation gives CASSPNLRNEQFF. The V and J genes are TRBV7-9 and TRBJ2-1, with no clear D. Between the trimmed V and J ends, which lost 6 bases and 7 bases, there was a span of 13 bases. This CDR3 contains 13 residues. The germline V gene encodes CDR1 SEHNR and CDR2 FQNEAQ (reference sequence).

The chain joins TRBV7-9 to TRBJ2-1; D possibly uses TRBD1 or TRBD2 (6 bases each). The V end was cut by 0 bases, the J end by 6 bases, with 18 bases between. There are 17 residues in the CDR3. Germline V lookup: CDR1 SEHNR, CDR2 FQNEAQ (reference sequence). CDR3 region: CASSLALGGGVANEQFF. The CDR3 DNA reads TGTGCCAGCAGCTTAGCGCTCGGGGGCGGAGTGGCCAATGAGCAGTTCTTC.